Below, 27 T cell receptor beta chains from the same sample are listed, as sequenced in a study of shared clonotypes between healthy human individuals. TCRdb's table, derived via immunoSEQ multiplex PCR, lists solely in-frame clones and lacks some. The sample lists millions of clones; approximately 95% were seen once. CD45RO-negative, CCR7-selected cells formed the naive CD8 fraction, which excluded terminally differentiated effector memory CD45RA+ cells. Input material: naive CD8+ T cells sorted from blood. The receptors stem from a man aged 18 to 35 in good health.

This clone has just a few counts. The chain is built from TRBV7-9 and TRBJ2-3, with TRBD2 matching 8 bases. The trim removed 4 bases at V and 3 bases at J, leaving 12 bases unmatched. Germline-derived CDR1 and CDR2 are SEHNR and FQNEAQ (reference sequence). The CDR3 is 17 residues long. The CDR3 region is CASSYPREAGDTDTQYF. The CDR3 nucleotides read TGTGCCAGCAGCTACCCACGTGAAGCGGGGGATACAGATACGCAGTATTTT.

The chain has TRBV5-6 and TRBJ2-7; 7 bases are a match to TRBD2. In germline, CDR1 is SGHDT, CDR2 YYEEEE. The CDR3 is 14 amino acids. Trimming removed 0 bases from V and 6 bases from J; junction bases left unmatched: 6. CDR3 protein: CASSLGLGEGEQYF. As DNA, the CDR3 is TGTGCCAGCAGCTTGGGTTTGGGGGAGGGCGAGCAGTACTTC.

The chain uses TRBV5-1 and TRBJ1-5, with 7 bases aligning to TRBD1. Trimming took 2 bases from V and 0 from J; bases not matched to a gene: 14. Germline CDR1 is SGHRS and CDR2 is YFSETQ. The CDR3 extends over 19 amino acids. The CDR3 protein is CASSLFDRVVHNSNQPQHF. The DNA for the CDR3 is TGCGCCAGCAGCTTATTCGACAGGGTGGTGCATAATAGCAATCAGCCCCAGCATTTT.

This sequence joins TRBV4-3 and TRBJ2-3; perhaps TRBD2 as D (5 bases). The CDR3 covers 14 residues. Trimming left V 0 bases short and J 6 bases short, with 10 bases between. From germline, CDR1 is LGHNA and CDR2 YSLEER. The CDR3 region is CASSQDWESDTQYF. The CDR3, as DNA: TGCGCCAGCAGCCAAGATTGGGAGTCCGATACGCAGTATTTT.

This clone has only one observation. The rearrangement joins TRBV5-5 to TRBJ2-3, with unresolved D. With 4 bases removed from V and 2 bases from J, the gap between germline ends came to 11 bases. The CDR3 runs 14 residues. From germline, CDR1 is SGHKS and CDR2 YYEKEE (reference sequence). This CDR3 reads CASSPPSATDTQYF. The CDR3 DNA reads TGTGCCAGCAGCCCTCCATCTGCCACAGATACGCAGTATTTT.

The chain couples TRBV28 to TRBJ2-2, with D perhaps being TRBD1 or TRBD2 (5 bases each). In germline, CDR1 is MDHEN, CDR2 SYDVKM. This CDR3 is built from 13 residues. With 5 bases removed from V and 7 bases from J, the gap between germline ends came to 11 bases. CDR3 in amino acids: CASSPGTLGELFF. CDR3 nucleotide sequence: TGTGCCAGCAGTCCCGGGACCCTCGGGGAGCTGTTTTTT.

V gene TRBV27 combines with J gene TRBJ1-5; no clear D. CDR3 length equals 16 residues. The V end was cut by 0 bases, the J end by 6 bases, with 15 bases between. Germline values: CDR1 MNHEY, CDR2 SMNVEV (reference sequence). In DNA, the CDR3 is TGTGCCAGCAGTTTATCTACCGGGGATAGAAGTCAGCCCCAGCATTTT. Translation: CASSLSTGDRSQPQHF.

The chain employs TRBV28 and TRBJ2-7; D possibly matches TRBD1 or TRBD2 (5 bases each). Germline CDR1 MDHEN, CDR2 SYDVKM. CDR3 length equals 14 residues. Trimming stripped 8 bases from V and 0 bases from J, with 14 bases between. The CDR3 DNA reads as TGTGCCAGCGGGGCAATGGGGAGCTCCTACGAGCAGTACTTC. Amino acids: CASGAMGSSYEQYF.

The chain recombines TRBV5-6 with TRBJ2-6, with D perhaps TRBD2 (6 bases). Looked up from germline, CDR1 is SGHDT and CDR2 is YYEEEE. This CDR3 contains 19 residues. Between the trimmed V and J ends, which lost 0 bases and 3 bases, there was a span of 19 bases. CDR3: CASSLASDGGGFGANVLTF. The CDR3 bases are TGTGCCAGCAGCTTGGCCAGTGACGGAGGAGGGTTTGGGGCCAACGTCCTGACTTTC. The whole variable domain, filled in from reference TRBV5-6 and TRBJ2-6, reads DAGVTQSPTHLIKTRGQQVTLRCSPKSGHDTVSWYQQALGQGPQFIFQYYEEEERQRGNFPDRFSGHQFPNYSSELNVNALLLGDSALYLCASSLASDGGGFGANVLTFGAGSRLTVL.

Note on this clone: This CDR3 is also generated by other DNA sequences in the sample. The chain joins TRBV29-1 to TRBJ2-7; D unresolved. V lost 0 bases to trimming and J lost 2 bases, with 2 bases between them. The CDR3 runs 11 residues. Germline values: CDR1 SQVTM, CDR2 ANQGSEA. This CDR3 is CSVEDPYEQYF. In DNA form, the CDR3 reads TGCAGCGTTGAAGATCCCTACGAGCAGTACTTC.

This clone came up a few times. The chain couples TRBV6-1 to TRBJ2-6, with 8 bases matching TRBD1. The CDR3 spans 15 residues. Germline V lookup: CDR1 MNHNS, CDR2 SASEGT. J lost 2 bases, V lost 6 bases, and 3 bases had no gene match. CDR3 in DNA: TGTGCCAGCAGACCGGACAGGGCTGGGGCCAACGTCCTGACTTTC. It translates to CASRPDRAGANVLTF.

This clone was recorded a few times. This chain links TRBV9 with TRBJ2-1; TRBD2 agrees at 11 bases. Per germline, CDR1 SGDLS and CDR2 YYNGEE. Germline trimming cut 2 bases from V and 3 bases from J; bases unmatched to any gene: 1. The CDR3 runs 15 residues. CDR3 residues: CASSVTSGDYNEQFF. CDR3 DNA: TGTGCCAGCAGCGTGACTAGCGGGGACTACAATGAGCAGTTCTTC.

The chain has TRBV11-2 and TRBJ2-1; no firm D call. V was cut by 8 bases and J by 1 base, with 15 bases left in between. The CDR3 covers 15 residues. Germline loops: CDR1 SGHAT, CDR2 FQNNGV. The CDR3 nucleotides read TGTGCCAGCGTTAGTACTCTCAAATCCTACAATGAGCAGTTCTTC. Encoded protein: CASVSTLKSYNEQFF.

This sequence joins TRBV16 and TRBJ2-5, with D perhaps matching TRBD1 or TRBD2 (5 bases each). The germline V gene encodes CDR1 KGHSY and CDR2 FQNENV. The CDR3 runs 12 residues. Trimming removed 4 bases from V and 7 bases from J, with 10 bases in between. The CDR3 here is CASSRTGATQYF. The CDR3 region has the DNA TGTGCCAGCAGCCGGACCGGGGCGACCCAGTACTTC.

This chain joins TRBV13 and TRBJ1-6; 8 nucleotides match TRBD1. There are 16 residues in the CDR3. CDR1 and CDR2 from the germline V gene are PRHDT and FYEKMQ (reference sequence). V lost 5 bases, J lost 0 bases, and 3 bases stayed unmatched. Written as DNA, the CDR3 is TGTGCCAGCAGCATCGACAGGGGCTCCTATAATTCACCCCTCCACTTT. Its translation is CASSIDRGSYNSPLHF.

This chain joins TRBV19 and TRBJ1-5; a weak D match, TRBD1 (5 bases). The V and J ends lost 4 bases and 3 bases respectively, with 13 bases between them. The CDR3 sequence is 15 residues long. Per the germline V gene, CDR1 is LNHDA and CDR2 is SQIVND (reference sequence). For the CDR3, the DNA is TGTGCCAGTAGTAGAGGGGAGGGGTACAATCAGCCCCAGCATTTT. This codes for CASSRGEGYNQPQHF.

The rearrangement uses TRBV6-1 and TRBJ1-5, with D unclear. This CDR3 has 15 residues. Trimming removed 8 bases from V and 5 bases from J, with 19 bases in between. The germline CDR1 and CDR2 sequences are MNHNS and SASEGT. This CDR3 reads CASQPLRAGYQPQHF. The CDR3 DNA is TGTGCCAGCCAACCCCTTAGGGCAGGCTATCAGCCCCAGCATTTT.

The CDR3 loop reads CASSQVSVAGELFF. As DNA, the CDR3 is TGCGCCAGCAGCCAAGTTAGCGTAGCCGGGGAGCTGTTTTTT. The chain uses TRBV4-1 and TRBJ2-2; possible D gene TRBD2, 5 bases. V was cut by 1 base and J by 6 bases, with 9 bases left in between. Germline CDR1 and CDR2: MGHRA and YSYEKL. The CDR3 is made up of 14 amino acids.

The CDR3: CASSPVGGLTDTQYF. DNA of the CDR3: TGTGCCAGCAGCCCGGTGGGGGGCTTAACAGATACGCAGTATTTT. V and J are TRBV7-9 and TRBJ2-3; D may correspond to TRBD1 or TRBD2 (6 bases each). Trimming took off 5 bases at V and 3 bases at J, with 15 bases between the two ends. The CDR3 loop spans 15 amino acids. Germline CDR1 reads SEHNR; CDR2 reads FQNEAQ (reference sequence).

V usage is TRBV6-5 and J usage is TRBJ1-3, with TRBD1 matching 7 bases. J was trimmed by 0 bases and V by 5 bases; bases with no gene match: 4. This CDR3 is 15 amino acids long. From germline, CDR1 is MNHEY and CDR2 SVGAGI. Here the CDR3 DNA reads TGTGCCAGCAGTCCAGGGGGGAGCTCTGGAAACACCATATATTTT. Translated, it gives CASSPGGSSGNTIYF.

The chain is built from TRBV6-1 and TRBJ2-5, with TRBD2 identical over 8 bases. Germline V gives CDR1 MNHNS, CDR2 SASEGT. J gave up 4 bases and V 6 bases, and 1 base lay outside the gene matches. CDR3 length: 12 amino acids. Written as DNA, the CDR3 is TGTGCCAGCAGCGGGGGGGCAGAGACCCAGTACTTC. It yields the protein CASSGGAETQYF.

The V call is TRBV14, the J call TRBJ2-3, with D perhaps matching TRBD2 (7 bases). The CDR3 spans 15 residues. V was pared by 5 bases and J by 0 bases, with 12 bases between. In germline, CDR1 is SGHDN, CDR2 FVKESK. This CDR3 reads CASSAGAVSTDTQYF. The CDR3 DNA follows: TGTGCCAGCAGCGCGGGGGCGGTCAGCACAGATACGCAGTATTTT.

The V call is TRBV23-1, the J call TRBJ2-2; 11 bases line up with TRBD2. TRBV23-1 is sorted into the ORF group, with uncertain function. The CDR3 is 18 amino acids. Unmatched junction bases numbered 10, after V lost 2 bases and J lost 5 bases. CDR3 nucleotide sequence: TGCGCCAGCAGTCAAACGACTAGCGGGGAATCCCAAACCGGGGAGCTGTTTTTT. This translates into CASSQTTSGESQTGELFF.

The chain links TRBV10-3 to TRBJ2-7, with D tentatively TRBD1 (6 bases). The germline V gene encodes CDR1 ENHRY and CDR2 SYGVKD. The CDR3 covers 14 residues. The V gene lost 8 bases and the J gene lost 2 bases, with 16 bases spanning the gap. CDR3 region: CAIGGEGTAYEQYF. DNA of the CDR3: TGTGCCATCGGGGGCGAGGGTACGGCCTACGAGCAGTACTTC.

The genes are TRBV5-1 and TRBJ2-7, with a tentative D call TRBD1 (6 bases). The V and J ends lost 4 bases and 0 bases respectively, with 11 bases between them. There are 14 residues in the CDR3. The germline gives CDR1 SGHRS, CDR2 YFSETQ. CDR3 loop: CASSPDSTSYEQYF. The CDR3 nucleotides read TGCGCCAGCAGCCCGGACAGTACCTCCTACGAGCAGTACTTC.

V is TRBV7-9 and J is TRBJ1-4, with TRBD1 identical over 9 bases. J lost 8 bases, V lost 8 bases, and 3 bases had no gene match. Per germline, CDR1 SEHNR and CDR2 FQNEAQ (reference sequence). The length of the CDR3 is 12 residues. The CDR3 region is CASRDRAEKLFF. CDR3 bases: TGTGCCAGCCGGGACAGGGCCGAAAAACTGTTTTTT.

The rearrangement links TRBV27 to TRBJ2-5; 10 bases fit TRBD2. The CDR3 loop spans 16 amino acids. Losses at the gene ends were 6 bases for V and 1 base for J; bases not matched to a gene: 8. Germline V lookup: CDR1 MNHEY, CDR2 SMNVEV (reference sequence). The CDR3 here is CASSPLAGTFQETQYF. In nucleotides, the CDR3 is TGTGCCAGCAGCCCACTAGCGGGGACCTTCCAAGAGACCCAGTACTTC.